These T cell receptor beta chains were read from a single sample in a study of blood T cell repertoires in COVID-19. Only in-frame clones appear in the TCRdb table, and some are missing; sequencing was by immunoSEQ multiplex PCR. The sample contains tens of thousands of clones, 85% to 90% of which appear only once. The sequenced sample was peripheral blood. Receptors originate from an elderly woman with active COVID-19. The CDR3 runs from the conserved cysteine through the conserved F or W. The D gene is left open where the match is weak. Expanded clones get a size class; other rows say once, few or many, or leave the size out.

cdr3_aa cdr3_nt clone_size j_call v_call d_call
CASSEISGASTEAFF TGCGCCAGCAGCGAAATCTCAGGGGCGAGCACTGAAGCTTTCTTT . TRBJ1-1 TRBV5-1 .
CASSVAGGLGGEQYF TGTGCCAGCAGCGTAGCGGGGGGCCTCGGCGGCGAGCAGTACTTC . TRBJ2-7 TRBV9 .
CASSDEWREPIIEQFF TGTGCCAGCAGTGATGAGTGGCGGGAGCCGATCATTGAGCAGTTCTTC once TRBJ2-1 TRBV25-1 TRBD2
CATSRDQGSEAFF TGTGCCACCAGCAGAGATCAGGGTTCTGAAGCTTTCTTT . TRBJ1-1 TRBV15 .
CASSLTTGVGETQYF TGTGCCAGCAGCTTAACCACGGGAGTTGGAGAGACCCAGTACTTC few TRBJ2-5 TRBV7-3 .
CASTLSHRANTGELFF TGTGCCAGCACCTTATCGCACAGGGCGAACACCGGGGAGCTGTTTTTT . TRBJ2-2 TRBV7-3 .
CASSPATGGYQPQHF TGTGCCAGCTCCCCGGCCACAGGGGGCTATCAGCCCCAGCATTTT . TRBJ1-5 TRBV18 TRBD1
CASSESTGETQYF TGTGCCAGCAGTGAATCTACCGGGGAGACCCAGTACTTC . TRBJ2-5 TRBV25-1 .
CASRMLRGEQFF TGTGCCAGCAGGATGCTGCGGGGTGAGCAGTTCTTC . TRBJ2-1 TRBV6-5 .
CASSIDRTIFGNTIYF TGTGCCAGTAGTATAGACAGAACCATCTTTGGAAACACCATATATTTT . TRBJ1-3 TRBV19 .
CASSLAPGQASTDTQYF TGTGCCAGCAGCTTAGCCCCAGGACAAGCGAGCACAGATACGCAGTATTTT . TRBJ2-3 TRBV7-2 .
CASSPLEGYSNQPQHF TGTGCCAGCAGCCCCCTCGAGGGCTATAGCAATCAGCCCCAGCATTTT . TRBJ1-5 TRBV7-9 .
CASSPPWGVTSTDTQYF TGTGCCAGCAGTCCGCCGTGGGGGGTTACTAGCACAGATACGCAGTATTTT . TRBJ2-3 TRBV28 .
CASSQASVEQFF TGTGCCAGCAGCCAAGCCAGCGTCGAGCAGTTCTTC . TRBJ2-1 TRBV3-1/TRBV3-2 .
CASSSGSRSTDTQYF TGTGCCAGCAGCTCCGGGTCGCGCAGCACAGATACGCAGTATTTT . TRBJ2-3 TRBV7-3 .
CSGSGRVYNEQFF TGCAGCGGTAGCGGGAGAGTTTACAATGAGCAGTTCTTC . TRBJ2-1 TRBV29-1 TRBD2
CSVVGLQRIEQFF TGCAGCGTTGTTGGACTCCAGAGAATAGAGCAGTTCTTC . TRBJ2-1 TRBV29-1 .
CASSNLGGSGNTIYF TGCGCCAGCAGTAACCTAGGGGGCTCTGGAAACACCATATATTTT . TRBJ1-3 TRBV4-3 .
CASSSGTSYEQYF TGTGCCAGCAGCTCAGGGACTTCCTACGAGCAGTACTTC . TRBJ2-7 TRBV11-2 .
CASSPRYGDHRGEQFF TGTGCCAGCAGCCCCCGATACGGGGACCACAGGGGTGAGCAGTTCTTC . TRBJ2-1 TRBV11-2 TRBD1
CASSFFAQGNQPQHF TGTGCCAGCAGCTTTTTTGCGCAGGGCAATCAGCCCCAGCATTTT . TRBJ1-5 TRBV7-2 .
CASSSLGTGGTDTQYF TGTGCCAGCAGTTCTCTAGGGACAGGGGGAACAGATACGCAGTATTTT . TRBJ2-3 TRBV5-4 TRBD1
CAITAGLYGYTF TGTGCCATCACGGCAGGGCTCTATGGCTACACCTTC . TRBJ1-2 TRBV10-3 .
CASSRDSQHEQYF TGTGCCAGCAGCCGGGACTCCCAGCACGAGCAGTACTTC . TRBJ2-7 TRBV28 .
CSASSGTAVQPQHF TGCAGTGCTAGTTCCGGGACTGCGGTCCAGCCCCAGCATTTT . TRBJ1-5 TRBV20-1 .
CASSQDSSGRARFF TGTGCCAGCAGCCAAGACTCTAGCGGGAGGGCGAGGTTCTTC . TRBJ2-1 TRBV14 TRBD2